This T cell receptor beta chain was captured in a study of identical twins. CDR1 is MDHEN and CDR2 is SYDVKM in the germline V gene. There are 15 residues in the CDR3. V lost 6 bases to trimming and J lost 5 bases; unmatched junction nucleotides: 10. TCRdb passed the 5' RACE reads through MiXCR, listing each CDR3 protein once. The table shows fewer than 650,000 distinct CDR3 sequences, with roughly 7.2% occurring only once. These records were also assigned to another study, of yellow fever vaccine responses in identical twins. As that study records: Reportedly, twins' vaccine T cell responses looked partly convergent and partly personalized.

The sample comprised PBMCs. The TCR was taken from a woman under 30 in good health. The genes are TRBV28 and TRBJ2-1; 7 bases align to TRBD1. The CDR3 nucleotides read TGTGCCAGCAGGGGTCGACGGGACAGCAACAATGAGCAGTTCTTC. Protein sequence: CASRGRRDSNNEQFF.